These 5 T cell receptor beta chains were sequenced from one sample in a study of cytomegalovirus exposure and HLA in healthy donors. The PCR used 60 Vbeta and 13 Jbeta primers. The data were produced by immunoSEQ multiplex PCR, yet TCRdb's version contains in-frame clones alone and is incomplete. This table holds roughly 110,000 clones, approximately 74% found once. Sequences were obtained from PBMCs. Receptor source: a woman in her thirties or forties in good health and CMV-seropositive.

This clone has more than one count but fewer than ten. J is TRBJ1-5 and V is TRBV5-1; TRBD1 matches 7 bases. Germline lookup yields CDR1 SGHRS and CDR2 YFSETQ. Losses at the gene ends were 4 bases for V and 5 bases for J; bases not matched to a gene: 6. The CDR3 covers 14 residues. DNA of the CDR3: TGCGCCAGCAGCGAGGGGACAGCCGATCAGCCCCAGCATTTT. Translation: CASSEGTADQPQHF.

The V and J genes are TRBV4-2 and TRBJ2-7; 12 nucleotides line up with TRBD2. J was trimmed by 2 bases and V by 4 bases; bases with no gene match: 3. The germline V gene has CDR1 LGHNA and CDR2 YNFKEQ. CDR3 length: 15 residues. The CDR3 region is CASSPRTSGAYEQYF. In DNA form, the CDR3 reads TGTGCCAGCAGCCCCCGGACTAGCGGGGCCTACGAGCAGTACTTC.

This clone was found once. V gene TRBV7-9 combines with J gene TRBJ2-7, with D possibly matching TRBD1 (5 bases). Germline-derived CDR1 and CDR2 are SEHNR and FQNEAQ (reference sequence). This CDR3 comprises 15 residues. V was cut by 1 base and J by 2 bases, with 12 bases left in between. In DNA form, the CDR3 reads TGTGCCAGCAGCTTAGAGTCCGACAGAACCTACGAGCAGTACTTC. This translates into CASSLESDRTYEQYF.

The chain links TRBV5-5 to TRBJ1-1, with 8 bases matching TRBD1. Trimming cost V 3 bases and J 4 bases; bases outside gene matches: 5. Germline V gives CDR1 SGHKS, CDR2 YYEKEE (reference sequence). The CDR3 extends over 14 amino acids. Here the CDR3 reads CASSWGQGATEAFF. CDR3 DNA sequence: TGTGCCAGCAGCTGGGGCCAGGGGGCCACTGAAGCTTTCTTT.

This clone was counted a few times. In DNA, the CDR3 is TGTGCCAGCAGCGTAGAGGCACAGGACCTCTCCTACGAGCAGTACTTC. Encoded protein: CASSVEAQDLSYEQYF. The gene calls are TRBV9 and TRBJ2-7; D might be TRBD1 (5 bases). CDR3 length equals 16 residues. Germline lookup yields CDR1 SGDLS and CDR2 YYNGEE. V was pared by 0 bases and J by 0 bases, with 13 bases between.